The entry below gives a single T cell receptor beta chain sequence along with its context. This record belongs to a study of blood T cell repertoires in COVID-19. The table came from immunoSEQ multiplex PCR; TCRdb's copy has only in-frame clones and leaves some out. The data hold about 140,000 clones, with 75% to 80% observed a single time. Germline V gene lookup returns CDR1 SGHTA and CDR2 FQGNSA. V was pared by 5 bases and J by 7 bases, with 17 bases between. The CDR3 is 14 amino acids. Sequenced input: peripheral blood. The source of this sequence is a woman between 45 and 60 years old with active or convalescent COVID-19. The rearrangement uses TRBV7-2 and TRBJ2-5, with TRBD2 as a possible D gene (5 bases). CDR3 loop: CASSRGLGLGTQYF. The DNA for the CDR3 is TGTGCCAGCAGCCGCGGACTGGGCTTGGGGACCCAGTACTTC. Complete variable domain (other parts from reference TRBV7-2 and TRBJ2-5): GAGVSQSPSNKVTEKGKDVELRCDPISGHTALYWYRQSLGQGLEFLIYFQGNSAPDKSGLPSDRFSAERTGGSVSTLTIQRTQQEDSAVYLCASSRGLGLGTQYFGPGTRLLVL.